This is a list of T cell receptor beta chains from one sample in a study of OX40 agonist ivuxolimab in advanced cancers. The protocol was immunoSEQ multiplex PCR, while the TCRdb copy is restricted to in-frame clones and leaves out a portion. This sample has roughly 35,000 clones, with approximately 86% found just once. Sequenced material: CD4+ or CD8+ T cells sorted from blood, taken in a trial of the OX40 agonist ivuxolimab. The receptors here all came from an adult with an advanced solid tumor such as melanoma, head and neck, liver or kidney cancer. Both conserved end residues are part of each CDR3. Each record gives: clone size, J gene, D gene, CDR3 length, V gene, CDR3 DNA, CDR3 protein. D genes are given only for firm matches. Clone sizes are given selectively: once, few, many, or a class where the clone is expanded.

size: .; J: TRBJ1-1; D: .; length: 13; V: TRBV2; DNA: TGTGCCAGCAGGAGGGGTGGAGGGACTGAAGCTTTCTTT; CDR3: CASRRGGGTEAFF
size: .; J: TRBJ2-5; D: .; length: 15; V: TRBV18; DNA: TGTGCCAGCTCACCCCGGCAGGGAACCCAAGAGACCCAGTACTTC; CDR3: CASSPRQGTQETQYF
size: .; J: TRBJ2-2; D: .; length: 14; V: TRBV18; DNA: TGTGCCAGCTCACGGGCCGTGAACACCGGGGAGCTGTTTTTT; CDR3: CASSRAVNTGELFF
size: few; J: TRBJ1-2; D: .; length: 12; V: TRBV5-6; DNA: TGTGCCAGCAGCTTTGACAACTATGGCTACACCTTC; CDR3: CASSFDNYGYTF
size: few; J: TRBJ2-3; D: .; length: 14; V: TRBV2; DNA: TGTGCCAGCAAGGCGGAGCTAAGCACAGATACGCAGTATTTT; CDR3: CASKAELSTDTQYF
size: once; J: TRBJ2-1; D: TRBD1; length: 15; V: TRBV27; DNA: TGTGCCAGCAGTTTAATGGACAGGTGGCCCGGCTTACAGTTCTTC; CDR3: CASSLMDRWPGLQFF
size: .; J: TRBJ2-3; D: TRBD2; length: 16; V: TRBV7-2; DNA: TGTGCCAGCAGCTTAGTCGGGGGGGCGAACACAGATACGCAGTATTTT; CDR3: CASSLVGGANTDTQYF
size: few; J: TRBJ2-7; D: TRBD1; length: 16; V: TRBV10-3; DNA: TGTGCCATCAGTGAGATCCGGTCAGGGGGCGCGGACGAGCAGTACTTC; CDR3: CAISEIRSGGADEQYF
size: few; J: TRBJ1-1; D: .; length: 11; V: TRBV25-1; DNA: TGTGCCAGCAGTGGGGGAACTGAAGCTTTCTTT; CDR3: CASSGGTEAFF
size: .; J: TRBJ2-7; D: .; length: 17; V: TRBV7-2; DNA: TGTGCCAGCAGCACTGGATCGACAGCCTGGGGCTCCTACGAGCAGTACTTC; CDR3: CASSTGSTAWGSYEQYF
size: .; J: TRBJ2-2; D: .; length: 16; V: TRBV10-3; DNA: TGTGCCATCAGTGAAAGGAAGGGTACGGGCACCGGGGAGCTGTTTTTT; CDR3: CAISERKGTGTGELFF
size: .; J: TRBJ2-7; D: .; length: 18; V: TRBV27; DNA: TGTGCCAGCAGTTTAAAAGGCGGCAGCTCACATTATTTATACGAGCAGTACTTC; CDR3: CASSLKGGSSHYLYEQYF
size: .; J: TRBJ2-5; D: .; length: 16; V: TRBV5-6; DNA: TGTGCCAGCAGCTTGAGGGTATCCCCTACGAGAGAGACCCAGTACTTC; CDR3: CASSLRVSPTRETQYF
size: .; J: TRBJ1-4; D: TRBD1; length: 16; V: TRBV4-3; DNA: TGCGCCAGCAGCCAAGACTATACAGGGGGGTGGGAAAAACTGTTTTTT; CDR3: CASSQDYTGGWEKLFF
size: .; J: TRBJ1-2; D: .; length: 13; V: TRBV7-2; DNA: TGTGCCAGCAGCTTAGCGGACAACTATGGCTACACCTTC; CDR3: CASSLADNYGYTF
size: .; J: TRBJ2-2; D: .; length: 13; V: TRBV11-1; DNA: TGTGCCAGCAGGGAACAGGTCACCGGGGAGCTGTTTTTT; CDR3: CASREQVTGELFF